This T cell receptor beta chain was identified in a study of T-cell memory formation after mild COVID-19 (dated by TCRdb to the early 2020s). About the study as a whole: TCR sequence clusters from the two donors were largely donor specific. Longitudinal TCRalpha and TCRbeta repertoire sequencing tracked T-cell clones expanding and contracting after mild COVID-19 in a couple of donors. Two young, previously healthy adult volunteers made up the cohort, one male and one female.

Reads for this sample came from an Illumina NovaSeq 6000. TCRalpha and TCRbeta cDNA libraries were constructed by 5'RACE with constant-segment primers, with sample barcodes and unique molecular identifiers being introduced. RNA was extracted from every sample with Trizol reagent. Amplification of the libraries took two PCR steps, and the second step added a second sample barcode plus Illumina TruSeq adapters. Sequencing of the libraries was done on an Illumina NovaSeq, producing 2 x 150 bp paired-end reads. The paper's processing steps were these. Reads were demultiplexed and collapsed into UMI-guided consensus sequences with migec v1.2.7. Using mixcr v2.1.11, the UMI consensuses were aligned to TRA and TRB V and J templates and assembled into clonotypes. A clonotype was counted as expanded or contracted only if both edgeR and NoisET called the change significant, with noise models trained on biological replicates. For edgeR calls, the thresholds were a false discovery rate-adjusted p below 0.01 and a log2 fold-change of 1. PCA with hierarchical clustering of max-normalized trajectories of the 1000 most abundant clonotypes was used as exploratory dynamics analysis. Separately sequenced CD4+ and CD8+ repertoires were used to assign a CD4 or CD8 phenotype to each responding clone. In-frame beta chains were kept once TCRdb had trimmed the public reads at Q25 with fastp and called clones with MiXCR. Rows matching on CDR3 protein sequence are summarized as one entry with the most common DNA and genes. The V and J calls follow TCRdb's processing rather than the paper's. In all, the sample holds approximately 200,000 distinct CDR3 sequences, and approximately 16% of those were seen once. The ten largest clones represent roughly 2.1% of the sample.

What the work shows at the level of the full study, not this receptor alone: Some responding clones were found in pre-infection memory, which suggests that pre-existing cross-reactive memory T cells took part in the SARS-CoV-2 response. SARS-CoV-2 specificity of the second-wave clones peaking on day 37 was not confirmed. Only a couple of mild cases were covered by the study, and larger cohorts that include severe cases with pre-infection samples were considered necessary. Contracting CD4+ clones appeared mostly in the CM and EM memory subsets, whereas CD8+ clones were enriched in EMRA. From day 15 to 85, contracting clones showed balanced CD4/CD8 phenotypes, whereas a second wave of clones that expanded from day 15 to 37 leaned towards CD4+.

Sequences SGHRS (CDR1) and YFSETQ (CDR2) are obtained from the germline V gene. V lost 0 bases and J lost 1 base, and the count of bases not matched to a germline gene is 6. Measured from the cysteine to the phenylalanine, the CDR3 is 17 residues long. Of the read, only the CDR3 DNA is kept; its 51 bases are in frame from base 1. Ficoll-Paque density gradient centrifugation was used to isolate PBMCs. This clonotype was seen a handful of times. Its cognate antigen has yet to be identified. No much larger clone is present one base from it, and per-base qualities are unavailable. The specimen sequenced was PBMCs or a T cell subset sorted from them (not recorded which). The V and J genes are TRBV5-1 and TRBJ2-1; TRBD2 fits 8 bases in the junction. This receptor was obtained from an adult woman who had mild COVID-19 (a few samples of this study predate the infection). The sample titles of this study are shuffled in the database, so cell type and time point are left out; the donor was told from shared clones. The DNA is TGCGCCAGCAGCTTGGCCGGGGGGGCCTTTTCCTACAATGAGCAGTTCTTC. Translated, this is CASSLAGGAFSYNEQFF.